A single sample is the source of the 17 T cell receptor beta chains below, sequenced in a study of Ad26.COV2.S vaccination and SARS-CoV-2 variants. The sample's treatment: roughly 19 received Ad26.COV2.S at low or high dose, single or two shots; 5 received placebo; per-sample allocation not given. Sampling was performed 63 days after the first vaccine or placebo injection. Profiling relied on immunoSEQ multiplex PCR, and the TCRdb table lists in-frame clones only, not all of them. The table records about 320,000 clones, around four fifths of them present only once. Sequenced here: peripheral blood, sampled in a trial of Ad26.COV2.S vaccine versus placebo. These receptors originate from a person between 18 and 65 years old who received the Ad26.COV2.S COVID-19 vaccine or a placebo.

The chain combines TRBV19 with TRBJ1-4, with 7 bases lining up with TRBD1. The CDR3 covers 16 residues. Germline V gene data show CDR1 as LNHDA and CDR2 as SQIVND (reference sequence). The ends lost 5 bases at V and 4 bases at J; junction bases unmatched: 10. The CDR3 DNA sequence: TGTGCCAGTAGTCCTGAACCGGGACAGCATAATGAAAAACTGTTTTTT. Amino acids: CASSPEPGQHNEKLFF.

This clone was observed a single time. The chain carries TRBV9 and TRBJ2-3, with D unresolved. This CDR3 spans 14 amino acids. Germline-derived CDR1 and CDR2 are SGDLS and YYNGEE. Trimming removed 2 bases at V and 5 bases at J, with 12 bases between. CDR3 protein: CASSVSRRLDTQYF. CDR3 nucleotide sequence: TGTGCCAGCAGCGTCTCCCGACGTTTAGATACGCAGTATTTT.

Only one count was recorded for this clone. The chain employs TRBV7-6 and TRBJ1-1; possibly TRBD1 for D (5 bases). The CDR3 runs 12 residues. The germline CDR1 and CDR2 sequences are SGHVS and FNYEAQ. CDR3 coding DNA: TGTGTAACAGGACGGTTGAACACTGAAGCTTTCTTT. Translation gives CVTGRLNTEAFF.

This clone is a singleton in its sample. The genes are TRBV19 and TRBJ2-7; maybe TRBD1 (6 bases). V dropped 6 bases and J dropped 0 bases, with 9 bases sitting between them. This CDR3 has 13 residues. Looked up from germline, CDR1 is LNHDA and CDR2 is SQIVND (reference sequence). The CDR3 bases are TGTGCCAGTAGCCGGACAGCCTCCTACGAGCAGTACTTC. Translating it yields CASSRTASYEQYF.

The chain carries TRBV18 and TRBJ1-4, with 9 bases fitting TRBD1. Germline trimming cut 0 bases from V and 9 bases from J; bases unmatched to any gene: 5. Germline V lookup: CDR1 KGHSH, CDR2 LQKENI. CDR3 size: 15 residues. As DNA, the CDR3 is TGTGCCAGCTCACCACCGGGACAGGGCGAGAAAAAACTGTTTTTT. Protein product: CASSPPGQGEKKLFF.

This chain uses TRBV7-9 with TRBJ1-1; possible D gene TRBD1, 5 bases. The CDR3 length is 17 residues. The germline gives CDR1 SEHNR, CDR2 FQNEAQ (reference sequence). V dropped 4 bases and J dropped 1 base, with 19 bases sitting between them. The CDR3 sequence is CASSSYGGGDANTEAFF. DNA of the CDR3: TGTGCCAGCAGCTCCTACGGCGGGGGGGACGCGAACACTGAAGCTTTCTTT.

The V and J genes are TRBV19 and TRBJ2-7, with 10 bases identical to TRBD1. V lost 5 bases, J lost 3 bases, and 7 bases stayed unmatched. The CDR3 has 15 amino acids. Germline CDR1 LNHDA, CDR2 SQIVND (reference sequence). CDR3 nucleotide sequence: TGTGCCAGTAGTGCAGGGACAGGGGAGGGCTACGAGCAGTACTTC. Translating gives CASSAGTGEGYEQYF.

The chain recombines TRBV5-6 with TRBJ2-2; D is perhaps TRBD1 (5 bases). V lost 4 bases, J lost 2 bases, and 18 bases lay in between. The germline gives CDR1 SGHDT, CDR2 YYEEEE. The CDR3 consists of 17 residues. CDR3: CASSTTQDGLNTGELFF. The CDR3 DNA reads TGTGCCAGCAGCACCACACAGGACGGGCTAAACACCGGGGAGCTGTTTTTT.

The DNA of the CDR3 is TGTGCCAGCAGCGTAGAGGGTCTTCGGAACCAAGAGACCCAGTACTTC. Translating it yields CASSVEGLRNQETQYF. This chain uses TRBV9 with TRBJ2-5; D remains unclear. CDR3 length: 16 amino acids. V gave up 0 bases and J gave up 0 bases, with 12 bases separating them. Germline values: CDR1 SGDLS, CDR2 YYNGEE. Complete variable domain (other parts from reference TRBV9 and TRBJ2-5): DSGVTQTPKHLITATGQRVTLRCSPRSGDLSVYWYQQSLDQGLQFLIQYYNGEERAKGNILERFSAQQFPDLHSELNLSSLELGDSALYFCASSVEGLRNQETQYFGPGTRLLVL.

The V call is TRBV7-9, the J call TRBJ2-5; no definite D call. The ends were cut back, 5 bases at V and 10 bases at J, with 14 bases in the middle. Germline CDR1 and CDR2: SEHNR and FQNEAQ (reference sequence). CDR3 size: 12 residues. This chain's CDR3 is CASSQEAGYQYF. For the CDR3, the DNA is TGTGCCAGCAGCCAAGAGGCCGGGTACCAGTACTTC.

This clone was observed a handful of times. The rearrangement links TRBV27 to TRBJ2-3; 7 bases agree with TRBD1. Looked up from germline, CDR1 is MNHEY and CDR2 is SMNVEV (reference sequence). V dropped 4 bases and J dropped 0; count of bases not matched to a gene: 7. The length of the CDR3 is 16 residues. CDR3 in DNA: TGTGCCAGCAGTTACATCGACAGGGTTAGCACAGATACGCAGTATTTT. Translation: CASSYIDRVSTDTQYF.

The chain links TRBV28 to TRBJ2-3, with a possible D match to TRBD2 (5 bases). The germline V and J ends were trimmed by 3 bases and 5 bases, with 12 bases remaining between them. Germline loops: CDR1 MDHEN, CDR2 SYDVKM. There are 14 residues in the CDR3. The CDR3 sequence: CASSFRGYQDTQYF. The CDR3 nucleotides read TGTGCCAGCAGTTTTAGAGGGTATCAAGATACGCAGTATTTT.

This clone has a single count. V usage is TRBV27 and J usage is TRBJ2-7, with 10 bases identical to TRBD1. With V trimmed by 0 bases and J by 5 bases, 7 bases remained unmatched. Germline CDR1 MNHEY, CDR2 SMNVEV (reference sequence). This CDR3 contains 16 residues. CDR3 DNA sequence: TGTGCCAGCAGTTTATCATGGGGACAGGGGAGTCACGAGCAGTACTTC. Its translation is CASSLSWGQGSHEQYF.

The chain recombines TRBV7-9 with TRBJ1-6, with a possible D match to TRBD1 (6 bases). This CDR3 contains 17 residues. Germline CDR1 is SEHNR and CDR2 is FQNEAQ (reference sequence). V was cut by 5 bases and J by 8 bases, with 22 bases left in between. The CDR3 nucleotides are TGTGCCAGCAGCCGGGTGTATACAGGGAGGATGGATTCACCCCTCCACTTT. It is translated as CASSRVYTGRMDSPLHF. Variable domain in full (rest from reference TRBV7-9 and TRBJ1-6): DTGVSQNPRHKITKRGQNVTFRCDPISEHNRLYWYRQTLGQGPEFLTYFQNEAQLEKSRLLSDRFSAERPKGSFSTLEIQRTEQGDSAMYLCASSRVYTGRMDSPLHFGNGTRLTVT.

V is TRBV9 and J is TRBJ1-1; maybe TRBD1 (6 bases). Germline V lookup: CDR1 SGDLS, CDR2 YYNGEE. The germline V and J ends were trimmed by 0 bases and 8 bases, with 11 bases remaining between them. This CDR3 region has 13 residues. CDR3 in amino acids: CASSVGGALEAFF. The CDR3 DNA follows: TGTGCCAGCAGCGTAGGGGGGGCCCTCGAAGCTTTCTTT.

This sequence joins TRBV3-1 (or the pseudogene TRBV3-2) and TRBJ2-7; TRBD1 aligns across 7 bases. This CDR3 is 13 amino acids long. V dropped 4 bases and J dropped 1; count of bases not matched to a gene: 1. The V gene's germline CDR1 is LGHDT and CDR2 YNNKEL (reference sequence). CDR3 protein: CASSPRGSYEQYF. In DNA, the CDR3 is TGTGCCAGCAGCCCCAGGGGGTCCTACGAGCAGTACTTC.

The rearrangement links TRBV30 to TRBJ2-1; D remains unclear. Germline assignment: CDR1 GTSNPN and CDR2 SVGIG (reference sequence). V lost 1 base and J 9 bases, leaving 10 bases between the germline ends. This CDR3 is 12 amino acids long. CDR3 DNA: TGTGCCTGGAGTGCCTCGGGTCGTGAGCAGTTCTTC. Its protein product is CAWSASGREQFF.